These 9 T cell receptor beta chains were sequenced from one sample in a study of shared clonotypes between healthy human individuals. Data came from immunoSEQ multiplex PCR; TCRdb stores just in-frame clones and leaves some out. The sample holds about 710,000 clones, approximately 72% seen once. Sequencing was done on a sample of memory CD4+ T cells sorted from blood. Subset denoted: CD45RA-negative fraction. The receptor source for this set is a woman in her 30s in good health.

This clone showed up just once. The CDR3 nucleotides are TGTGCCAGCAGTACTCGAGCGAGAAGCTCCTACAATGAGCAGTTCTTC. Protein product: CASSTRARSSYNEQFF. This chain joins TRBV27 and TRBJ2-1; unclear D gene. Germline V gene lookup returns CDR1 MNHEY and CDR2 SMNVEV (reference sequence). The V gene lost 5 bases and the J gene lost 0 bases, with 14 bases spanning the gap. This CDR3 spans 16 amino acids.

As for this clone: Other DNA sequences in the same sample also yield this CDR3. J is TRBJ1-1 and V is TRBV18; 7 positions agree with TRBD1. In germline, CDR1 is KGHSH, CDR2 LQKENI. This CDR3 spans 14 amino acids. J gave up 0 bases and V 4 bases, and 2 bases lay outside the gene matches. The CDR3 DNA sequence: TGTGCCAGCTCACAGGGACAGCTGAACACTGAAGCTTTCTTT. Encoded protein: CASSQGQLNTEAFF.

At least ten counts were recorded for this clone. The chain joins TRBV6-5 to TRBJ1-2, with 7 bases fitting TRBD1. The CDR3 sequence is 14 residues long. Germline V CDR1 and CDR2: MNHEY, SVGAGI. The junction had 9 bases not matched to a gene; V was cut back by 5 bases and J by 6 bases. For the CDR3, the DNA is TGTGCCAGCAGTCTGAGGGACAGCCTAAATGGCTACACCTTC. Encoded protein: CASSLRDSLNGYTF.

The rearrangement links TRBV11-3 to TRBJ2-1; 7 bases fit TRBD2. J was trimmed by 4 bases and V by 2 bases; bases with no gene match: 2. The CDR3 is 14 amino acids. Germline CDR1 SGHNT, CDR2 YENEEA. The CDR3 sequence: CASSLTGGYNEQFF. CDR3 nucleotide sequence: TGTGCCAGCAGCTTAACCGGGGGGTACAATGAGCAGTTCTTC.

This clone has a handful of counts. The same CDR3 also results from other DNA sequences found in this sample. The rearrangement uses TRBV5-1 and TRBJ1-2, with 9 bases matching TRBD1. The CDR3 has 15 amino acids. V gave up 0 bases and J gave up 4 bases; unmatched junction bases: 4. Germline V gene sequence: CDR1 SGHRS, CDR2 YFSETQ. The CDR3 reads CASSLGWGQGYGYTF. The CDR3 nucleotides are TGCGCCAGCAGCTTGGGATGGGGACAGGGCTATGGCTACACCTTC.

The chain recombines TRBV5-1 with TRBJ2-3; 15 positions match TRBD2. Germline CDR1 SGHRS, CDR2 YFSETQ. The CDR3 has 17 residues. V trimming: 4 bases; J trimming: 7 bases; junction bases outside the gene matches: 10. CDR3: CASSPGLAGGPGNTQYF. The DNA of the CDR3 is TGCGCCAGCAGCCCCGGACTAGCGGGAGGGCCGGGGAATACGCAGTATTTT.

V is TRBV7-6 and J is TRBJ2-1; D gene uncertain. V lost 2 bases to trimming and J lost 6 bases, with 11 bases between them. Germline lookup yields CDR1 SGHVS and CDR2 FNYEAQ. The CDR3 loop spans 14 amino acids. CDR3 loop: CASSLSVTTNEQFF. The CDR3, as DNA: TGTGCCAGCAGCTTAAGTGTCACCACCAATGAGCAGTTCTTC.

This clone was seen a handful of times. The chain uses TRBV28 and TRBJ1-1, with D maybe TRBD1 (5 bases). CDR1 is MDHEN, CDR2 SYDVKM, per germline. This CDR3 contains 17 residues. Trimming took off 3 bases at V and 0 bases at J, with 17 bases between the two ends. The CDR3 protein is CASSLVAGNLLNTEAFF. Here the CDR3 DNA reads TGTGCCAGCAGTTTGGTAGCAGGGAACCTTCTGAACACTGAAGCTTTCTTT.

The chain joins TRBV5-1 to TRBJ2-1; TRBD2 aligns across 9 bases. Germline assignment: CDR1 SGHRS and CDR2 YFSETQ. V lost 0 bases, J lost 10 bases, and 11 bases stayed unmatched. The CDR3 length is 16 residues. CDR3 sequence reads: CASSLALTSGHEEQFF. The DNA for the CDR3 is TGCGCCAGCAGCTTGGCCCTGACTAGCGGCCATGAGGAGCAGTTCTTC. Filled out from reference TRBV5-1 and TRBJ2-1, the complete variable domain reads KAGVTQTPRYLIKTRGQQVTLSCSPISGHRSVSWYQQTPGQGLQFLFEYFSETQRNKGNFPGRFSGRQFSNSRSEMNVSTLELGDSALYLCASSLALTSGHEEQFFGPGTRLTVL.